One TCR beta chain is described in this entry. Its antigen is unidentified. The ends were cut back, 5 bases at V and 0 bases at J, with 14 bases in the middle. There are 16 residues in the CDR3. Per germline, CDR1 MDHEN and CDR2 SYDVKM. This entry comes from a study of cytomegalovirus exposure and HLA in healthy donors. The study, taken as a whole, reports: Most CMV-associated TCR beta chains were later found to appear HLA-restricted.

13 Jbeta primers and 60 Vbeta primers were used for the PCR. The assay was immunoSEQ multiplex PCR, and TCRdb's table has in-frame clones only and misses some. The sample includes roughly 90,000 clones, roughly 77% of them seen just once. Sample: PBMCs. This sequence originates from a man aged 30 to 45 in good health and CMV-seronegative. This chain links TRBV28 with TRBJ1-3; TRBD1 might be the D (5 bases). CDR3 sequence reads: CASSQFTGVSGNTIYF. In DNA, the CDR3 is TGTGCCAGCAGTCAATTCACAGGCGTCTCTGGAAACACCATATATTTT.